This T cell receptor beta chain was found in a study of T-cell reconstitution after alpha-beta-depleted transplantation in children. The study, taken as a whole, reports: Where alpha-beta T cells came from about two months after transplant was reportedly several hundred expanded graft clones. Surviving recipient T cells and intrathymic progenitors accounted for some patients' high TCRbeta diversity at day 60.

Unique molecular identifiers were incorporated when the TCRbeta library was constructed. Each CDR3 protein gets one entry after TCRdb re-called the PCR reads with MiXCR. The table records about 980,000 distinct CDR3 sequences, about 29% of them present only once. Trimming cost V 1 base and J 4 bases, with 17 bases left between them. The CDR3 is 16 residues long. CDR1 is SGHTA and CDR2 is FQGNSA in the germline V gene. Notes on this clonotype: Its antigen is unidentified.

The genes are TRBV7-2 and TRBJ2-7; D unclear. The sequence was collected from a boy in the first two years of life who had a stem cell transplant for SCID, so the T cells may come from the graft donor. This material consisted of PBMCs, mostly from graft donor cells, taken 360 days after TCRalphabeta/CD19-depleted stem cell transplant. This CDR3 is CASSLGVGPLSYEQYF. The CDR3 nucleotides are TGTGCCAGCAGCTTAGGGGTGGGTCCCTTAAGTTACGAGCAGTACTTC.